A selection of T cell receptor beta chains follows, all from one sample in a study of lymphopenia after photon versus proton radiotherapy. Only in-frame clones appear in the TCRdb table, and some are missing; sequencing was by immunoSEQ multiplex PCR. The sample has tens of thousands of clones; 87% are singletons. This specimen consisted of peripheral blood, obtained from a patient treated with proton-based radiotherapy. The receptor set was obtained from an elderly man with esophageal cancer. Each CDR3 is given with its conserved first and last residue. A D gene is named only where the DNA matches it firmly. Rows may omit the clone size; those that give it use once, few, many or a size class.

CDR3 DNA | CDR3 protein | J gene | clone size | V gene | D gene
TGTGCCAGCAGCTTACAAGCGGGAGAATGGGATACGCAGTATTTT | CASSLQAGEWDTQYF | TRBJ2-3 | NA | TRBV7-2 | TRBD2
TGCGCCAGCAGCCAAGATGGGAGATACTATGGCTACACCTTC | CASSQDGRYYGYTF | TRBJ1-2 | NA | TRBV4-1 | NA
TGTGCCAGCAGTTACTCAGTAGAGCGGGCCTACAATGAGCAGTTCTTC | CASSYSVERAYNEQFF | TRBJ2-1 | NA | TRBV6-5 | NA
TGCGCCAGCAGCCTCAGGGGGCCATCCTACAATGAGCAGTTCTTC | CASSLRGPSYNEQFF | TRBJ2-1 | NA | TRBV4-1 | TRBD1
TGTGCCAGTAGTATAGATGGCAGAGCTAACTATGGCTACACCTTC | CASSIDGRANYGYTF | TRBJ1-2 | NA | TRBV19 | NA
TGTGCCAGCAGCTTTTCTCGGGGTTCCTACGAGCAGTACTTC | CASSFSRGSYEQYF | TRBJ2-7 | NA | TRBV7-9 | NA
TGTGCCAGCAGCCAACAGGCTAACTATGGCTACACCTTC | CASSQQANYGYTF | TRBJ1-2 | once | TRBV4-2 | NA
TGTGCCAGCAGCTCCAACCTAGCGGGCCGTTTGAACACCGGGGAGCTGTTTTTT | CASSSNLAGRLNTGELFF | TRBJ2-2 | NA | TRBV11-2 | TRBD2
TGTGCCAGCAGTTCGGGGGCGGCCACGCAGTATTTT | CASSSGAATQYF | TRBJ2-3 | NA | TRBV27 | NA
TGTGCCAGCACCCAAGGGTCTATGAACACTGAAGCTTTCTTT | CASTQGSMNTEAFF | TRBJ1-1 | NA | TRBV6-5 | NA
TGTGCCAGCAGTTACTCCTGGCGTGAAGCTTTCTTT | CASSYSWREAFF | TRBJ1-1 | few | TRBV6-6 | NA
TGTGCCAGCAGCTTTGACAGCGGGAAGGTAGATACGCAGTATTTT | CASSFDSGKVDTQYF | TRBJ2-3 | NA | TRBV11-3 | TRBD2
TGTGCCAGCAGCTTCGGGACAGGGAACGGCTACACCTTC | CASSFGTGNGYTF | TRBJ1-2 | once | TRBV2 | TRBD1
TGTGCCTGGGGCCCCCATCTGAACACTGAAGCTTTCTTT | CAWGPHLNTEAFF | TRBJ1-1 | NA | TRBV30 | NA
TGTGCCAGCAGCTTCCCCCGGACAGGGGGGGATACCGGGGAGCTGTTTTTT | CASSFPRTGGDTGELFF | TRBJ2-2 | NA | TRBV5-8 | TRBD1
TGTGCCAGCAGCTTCCCAGGACTAGGCTCAGATACGCAGTATTTT | CASSFPGLGSDTQYF | TRBJ2-3 | NA | TRBV7-9 | TRBD2
TGCGCCAGCAGCCAAGGGTTCGGGGCAGGGGATGCCGAGCAGTACTTC | CASSQGFGAGDAEQYF | TRBJ2-7 | once | TRBV4-3 | NA
TGTGCCAGCAGTGAACTTGCCAGGGTGACTGAAGCTTTCTTT | CASSELARVTEAFF | TRBJ1-1 | NA | TRBV2 | NA
TGTGCCATCAGGACCGGGACGACCTCCTACGAGCAGTACTTC | CAIRTGTTSYEQYF | TRBJ2-7 | NA | TRBV10-3 | NA
TGTGCCAGCAGTGAAGTTGGCGGGCGCAGCTCTGACGAGCAGTACTTC | CASSEVGGRSSDEQYF | TRBJ2-7 | once | TRBV2 | NA
TGTGCCTGCGGACAGGGGCTAAACACCGGGGAGCTGTTTTTT | CACGQGLNTGELFF | TRBJ2-2 | NA | TRBV30 | TRBD1
TGTGCCAGCAGCGTCTCTGGGGGACAGGGTATGGAGACCCAGTACTTC | CASSVSGGQGMETQYF | TRBJ2-5 | few | TRBV9 | TRBD1
TGTGCCAGCAGCCCCGGGACAGGGGCGAACACTGAAGCTTTCTTT | CASSPGTGANTEAFF | TRBJ1-1 | NA | TRBV5-4 | TRBD1
TGTGCCAGCAGCAGGGGACAGGGGTCCGGAAACACCATATATTTT | CASSRGQGSGNTIYF | TRBJ1-3 | NA | TRBV5-6 | TRBD1
TGTGCCTGGAGGGCCACGGGCAGGTCTGAAAAACTGTTTTTT | CAWRATGRSEKLFF | TRBJ1-4 | NA | TRBV30 | NA
TGTGCCAGCAGCCGTAGCGGGAGGGCCGATGAGCAGTTCTTC | CASSRSGRADEQFF | TRBJ2-1 | NA | TRBV5-6 | TRBD2
TGTGCCACCAGCAGATTCCAGACTAGCGGGAGGCGAGAGACCCAGTACTTC | CATSRFQTSGRRETQYF | TRBJ2-5 | NA | TRBV15 | TRBD2
TGTGCCAGCAACCAAAACCGGGACAGGGTTTCCGGGGAGCTGTTTTTT | CASNQNRDRVSGELFF | TRBJ2-2 | NA | TRBV19 | TRBD1
TGTGCCAGCAGCGTCGGGGGAGTTAGGGGTCGAGGAAACACCATATATTTT | CASSVGGVRGRGNTIYF | TRBJ1-3 | few | TRBV9 | NA
TGTGCCAGCAGTATTCGACAGGGTGTCCACAATGAGCAGTTCTTC | CASSIRQGVHNEQFF | TRBJ2-1 | NA | TRBV6-5 | TRBD1
TGTGCCTGTTGGCAGGGGGGCACTGAAGCTTTCTTT | CACWQGGTEAFF | TRBJ1-1 | NA | TRBV30 | TRBD1
TGTGCCAGCTCACCCGGTGTGGCTGTCTACAATGAGCAGTTCTTC | CASSPGVAVYNEQFF | TRBJ2-1 | NA | TRBV18 | NA
TGTGCCAGCAGTTACTCCCCCGGGGGGGTCGGGTCCGAGCAGTACTTC | CASSYSPGGVGSEQYF | TRBJ2-7 | NA | TRBV6-5 | TRBD2
TGTGCCAGCTCACCAAGGGACTCTGGGGCCAACGTCCTGACTTTC | CASSPRDSGANVLTF | TRBJ2-6 | few | TRBV18 | NA
TGCGCCAGCAGTGAAAGCGCGGGAGGGCCCTACGAGCAGTACTTC | CASSESAGGPYEQYF | TRBJ2-7 | NA | TRBV6-4 | TRBD2
TGTGCCAGCGTTGGACAGGCTAAAGAGACCCAGTACTTC | CASVGQAKETQYF | TRBJ2-5 | NA | TRBV2 | TRBD1
TGTGCCAGCAGCGTCACCGGGACAGAAGAGACCCAGTACTTC | CASSVTGTEETQYF | TRBJ2-5 | NA | TRBV9 | TRBD1
TGTGCCAGCAGCCTCGAGGGACCGATCCACCGCTACACCTTC | CASSLEGPIHRYTF | TRBJ1-2 | NA | TRBV7-2 | NA
TGTGCCAGCTCCCCGAATGACAATCAGCCCCAGCATTTT | CASSPNDNQPQHF | TRBJ1-5 | few | TRBV18 | NA
TGCGCCAGCAGCCAAGGAGGGGCCGGGGGGAACACTGAAGCTTTCTTT | CASSQGGAGGNTEAFF | TRBJ1-1 | NA | TRBV4-3 | NA
TGTGCCAGCAATCTAGGGTTGGGAGGGGGGAGCAATCAGCCCCAGCATTTT | CASNLGLGGGSNQPQHF | TRBJ1-5 | NA | TRBV5-4 | NA
TGTGCCAGCAGTTACTCGGGCTCAGGGCGGAACGAGCAGTACTTC | CASSYSGSGRNEQYF | TRBJ2-7 | few | TRBV6-5 | NA